Following are 9 T cell receptor beta chains from one sample sequenced in a study of T cell responses to AZD1222 COVID-19 vaccine. Only in-frame clones appear in the TCRdb table, and some are missing; sequencing was by immunoSEQ multiplex PCR. Of some 150,000 clones listed, 93% are singletons. Sequencing used peripheral blood, obtained on day 0 of AZD1222 vaccination. These receptors were obtained from an adult in good health.

The CDR3 spells CASSLSQTEAFF. CDR3 nucleotides: TGTGCCAGCAGTTTAAGTCAAACTGAAGCTTTCTTT. The chain is built from TRBV28 and TRBJ1-1, with D hard to call. This CDR3 is built from 12 residues. The germline gives CDR1 MDHEN, CDR2 SYDVKM. Trimming shortened V by 2 bases and J by 5 bases, and 6 bases separated the two germline ends.

This clone was counted between two and nine times. The chain couples TRBV7-9 to TRBJ2-1, with D perhaps TRBD1 (6 bases). The CDR3 has 11 residues. CDR1 and CDR2 from the germline V gene are SEHNR and FQNEAQ (reference sequence). V dropped 4 bases and J dropped 11 bases, with 9 bases sitting between them. CDR3 sequence reads: CASSSQGKQFF. The CDR3 coding sequence is TGTGCCAGCAGCTCACAGGGAAAGCAGTTCTTC.

The chain is built from TRBV6-6 and TRBJ1-2; D is perhaps TRBD1 (6 bases). The germline gives CDR1 MNHNY, CDR2 SVGAGI (reference sequence). V was pared by 2 bases and J by 2 bases, with 12 bases between. The CDR3 runs 15 residues. CDR3 nucleotide sequence: TGTGCCAGCAGTTACATCAGGGGTTGGAACTATGGCTACACCTTC. This codes for CASSYIRGWNYGYTF.

The chain is built from TRBV3-1 (or the pseudogene TRBV3-2) and TRBJ1-1, with D perhaps matching TRBD1 (5 bases). Trimming pared 2 bases from V and 10 bases from J, leaving 17 bases between. The germline V gene encodes CDR1 LGHDT and CDR2 YNNKEL (reference sequence). The CDR3 has 14 residues. The CDR3 sequence: CASSQSAAGRPAFF. The CDR3 DNA is TGTGCCAGCAGCCAAAGCGCGGCAGGGAGGCCAGCTTTCTTT.

The J gene is TRBJ1-3, the V gene TRBV6-1, with 7 bases fitting TRBD1. Germline V CDR1 and CDR2: MNHNS, SASEGT. The CDR3 length is 16 residues. The junction had 7 bases not matched to a gene; V was cut back by 4 bases and J by 1 base. CDR3 amino acids: CASSASGTESGNTIYF. CDR3 bases: TGTGCCAGCAGTGCGTCCGGGACAGAGTCTGGAAACACCATATATTTT.

This clone was observed a single time. The chain has TRBV5-6 and TRBJ2-7; 10 positions agree with TRBD1. V lost 0 bases, J lost 7 bases, and 10 bases stayed unmatched. Germline loops: CDR1 SGHDT, CDR2 YYEEEE. CDR3 length equals 16 residues. The CDR3 is CASSLGQGASFGEQYF. The CDR3 nucleotides read TGTGCCAGCAGCTTGGGACAGGGGGCGTCATTCGGAGAGCAGTACTTC.

V is TRBV28 and J is TRBJ1-6; TRBD1 might be the D (6 bases). This CDR3 spans 16 amino acids. V was clipped by 2 bases and J by 7 bases, with 15 bases between them. From germline, CDR1 is MDHEN and CDR2 SYDVKM. The CDR3 DNA follows: TGTGCCAGCAGTTTACCCCGGGGGGCAGAAAATTCACCCCTCCACTTT. Its translation: CASSLPRGAENSPLHF. Complete variable domain (other parts from reference TRBV28 and TRBJ1-6): DVKVTQSSRYLVKRTGEKVFLECVQDMDHENMFWYRQDPGLGLRLIYFSYDVKMKEKGDIPEGYSVSREKKERFSLILESASTNQTSMYLCASSLPRGAENSPLHFGNGTRLTVT.

This clone was picked up one time. The chain is built from TRBV15 and TRBJ1-2, with 9 bases lining up with TRBD1. CDR1 and CDR2 from the germline V gene are LNHNV and YYDKDF (reference sequence). V trimming: 5 bases; J trimming: 7 bases; junction bases outside the gene matches: 14. There are 16 residues in the CDR3. CDR3 sequence (DNA): TGTGCCACCAGCGGATTTCCGGGACAGGGTGCCGGTGGCTACACCTTC. Translating it yields CATSGFPGQGAGGYTF.

This chain links TRBV19 with TRBJ1-5; maybe TRBD1 (6 bases). There are 13 residues in the CDR3. Germline lookup yields CDR1 LNHDA and CDR2 SQIVND (reference sequence). The V gene lost 6 bases and the J gene lost 6 bases, with 12 bases spanning the gap. The chain's CDR3 is CASRLTGTQPQHF. The CDR3 region has the DNA TGTGCCAGTAGGTTAACAGGGACTCAGCCCCAGCATTTT. Full variable domain (outside the CDR3, taken from reference TRBV19 and TRBJ1-5): DGGITQSPKYLFRKEGQNVTLSCEQNLNHDAMYWYRQDPGQGLRLIYYSQIVNDFQKGDIAEGYSVSREKKESFPLTVTSAQKNPTAFYLCASRLTGTQPQHFGDGTRLSIL.